The clone carrying this T cell receptor (beta chain) was seen ten or more times. Antigen: not known. The CDR3 spans 14 residues. V dropped 4 bases and J dropped 8 bases, with 16 bases sitting between them. Germline-derived CDR1 and CDR2 are SGHDT and YYEEEE. TCRdb re-analysed the reads in MiXCR, keeping a single row per CDR3 protein. The sample includes 68,000 or so distinct CDR3 sequences, 20% to 25% of them seen just once. The source of the sample is a study of T cell repertoires in cytomegalovirus infection. Study-level information: From public TCR beta signatures came an indication of both CMV infection and matching HLA type.

Study-wide findings and caveats: Individuals carrying CMV plus the relevant HLA were identified by cumulative frequency of public TCR beta families. Clonotype analysis showed dominance of the ex vivo response by HLA-C-restricted CMV-specific TCR beta clonotypes.

This sequence originates from a human donor in good health (CMV status not recorded). Some clones in this sample may be carry-over from other donors' samples. The material sequenced was PBMCs, sequenced either directly or after in vitro stimulation (not recorded which). The chain uses TRBV5-6 and TRBJ2-1; no clear D. The chain's CDR3 is CASSRVGSPDEQFF. CDR3 in DNA: TGTGCCAGCAGCCGAGTTGGTAGTCCGGATGAGCAGTTCTTC.